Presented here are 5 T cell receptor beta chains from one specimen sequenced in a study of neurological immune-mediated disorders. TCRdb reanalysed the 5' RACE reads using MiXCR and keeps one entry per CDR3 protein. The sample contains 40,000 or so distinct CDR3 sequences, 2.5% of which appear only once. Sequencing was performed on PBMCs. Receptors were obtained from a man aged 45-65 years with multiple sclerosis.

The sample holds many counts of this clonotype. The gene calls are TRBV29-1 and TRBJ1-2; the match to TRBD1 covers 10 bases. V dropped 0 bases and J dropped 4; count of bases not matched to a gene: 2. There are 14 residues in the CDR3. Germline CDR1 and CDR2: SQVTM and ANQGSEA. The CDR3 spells CSVEDRDRGYGYTF. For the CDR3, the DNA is TGCAGCGTTGAAGATCGGGACAGGGGCTATGGCTACACCTTC.

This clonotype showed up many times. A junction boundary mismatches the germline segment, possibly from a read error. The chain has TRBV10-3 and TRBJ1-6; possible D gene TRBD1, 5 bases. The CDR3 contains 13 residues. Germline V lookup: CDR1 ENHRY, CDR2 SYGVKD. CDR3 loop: CATSGGNNSPLNF. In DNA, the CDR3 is TGTGCCACCAGTGGGGGGAATAATTCACCCCTCAACTTT.

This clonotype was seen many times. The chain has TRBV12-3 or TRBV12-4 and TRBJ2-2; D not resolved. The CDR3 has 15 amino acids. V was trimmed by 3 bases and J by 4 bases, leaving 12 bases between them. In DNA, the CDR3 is TGTGCCAGCAGTTTCGTATTGGTGTCCACCGGGGAGCTGTTTTTT. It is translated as CASSFVLVSTGELFF.

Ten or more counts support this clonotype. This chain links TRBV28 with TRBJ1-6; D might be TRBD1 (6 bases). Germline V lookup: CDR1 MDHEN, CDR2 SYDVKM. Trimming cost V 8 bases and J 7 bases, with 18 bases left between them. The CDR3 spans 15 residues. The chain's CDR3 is CASRQDPRGNSPLHF. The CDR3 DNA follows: TGTGCCAGCCGACAGGACCCGCGGGGAAATTCACCCCTCCACTTT.

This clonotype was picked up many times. CDR3: CASSPEGAWSEQFF. CDR3 bases: TGCGCCAGCAGCCCGGAGGGGGCTTGGAGTGAGCAGTTCTTC. This sequence joins TRBV4-3 and TRBJ2-1, with a tentative D call TRBD1 (7 bases). Trimming cost V 4 bases and J 9 bases, with 16 bases left between them. The CDR3 contains 14 residues. Germline CDR1 and CDR2: LGHNA and YSLEER.